A single sample is the source of the 23 T cell receptor beta chains below, sequenced in a study of graft-versus-host responses after intestinal transplantation. Their antigens remain unidentified. Clones were sequenced by immunoSEQ multiplex PCR, and TCRdb holds only the in-frame ones, with some missing. Altogether approximately 99,000 clones are present, approximately 90% being singletons, with the ten largest covering roughly 0.07%. The input for sequencing was unstimulated CD8+ T cells sorted from spleen or lymph node cells, taken before transplant. The source of these receptors is a human donor who was the organ donor for an intestinal transplant.

CDR3 coding DNA: TGTGCCAGCAGCTTAGTAGCGTATCAAGAGACCCAGTACTTC. It translates to CASSLVAYQETQYF. This chain links TRBV7-9 with TRBJ2-5; TRBD2 might be the D (5 bases). CDR1 is SEHNR, CDR2 FQNEAQ, per germline (reference sequence). Trimming removed 1 base at V and 2 bases at J, with 8 bases between. The CDR3 has 14 residues.

This clone was seen just once. The genes are TRBV29-1 and TRBJ1-2; D is undetermined. The CDR3 sequence is 14 residues long. Trimming removed 7 bases from V and 0 bases from J, with 15 bases in between. CDR1 and CDR2 (germline): SQVTM, ANQGSEA. CDR3 nucleotides: TGCAGCGCTATAACCGTCGATACTAACTATGGCTACACCTTC. It specifies CSAITVDTNYGYTF.

A single count supports this clone. The chain recombines TRBV9 with TRBJ2-3; 9 bases agree with TRBD2. The germline V gene encodes CDR1 SGDLS and CDR2 YYNGEE. The CDR3 totals 17 residues. V lost 3 bases to trimming and J lost 2 bases; unmatched junction nucleotides: 10. The CDR3 DNA sequence: TGTGCCAGCAGCGGGCCCTTTAAGCGGGGGGACACAGATACGCAGTATTTT. Translated, it gives CASSGPFKRGDTDTQYF.

This clone occurred once. The chain carries TRBV6-1 and TRBJ2-3; TRBD2 is a possible D gene (7 bases). The germline CDR1 and CDR2 sequences are MNHNS and SASEGT. The CDR3 extends over 12 amino acids. The V gene lost 5 bases and the J gene lost 6 bases, with 9 bases spanning the gap. CDR3 nucleotides: TGTGCCAGCAGTAGGGGGGGGGATACGCAGTATTTT. It encodes CASSRGGDTQYF.

Here the CDR3 DNA reads TGTGCCAGCAGCCTCCTAGGCAGGGGGCTGGATACGCAGTATTTT. Its protein product is CASSLLGRGLDTQYF. This chain connects TRBV13 to TRBJ2-3; the match to TRBD1 covers 8 bases. The V and J ends lost 5 bases and 6 bases, in that order; junction bases with no gene match: 10. The CDR3 runs 15 residues. Looked up from germline, CDR1 is PRHDT and CDR2 is FYEKMQ (reference sequence).

CDR3 protein: CASVPGYSNQPQHF. The CDR3 DNA reads TGTGCCAGCGTTCCAGGTTATAGCAATCAGCCCCAGCATTTT. This chain links TRBV28 with TRBJ1-5; D is undetermined. The CDR3 has 14 amino acids. With 8 bases removed from V and 0 bases from J, the gap between germline ends came to 11 bases. Germline assignment: CDR1 MDHEN and CDR2 SYDVKM.

The chain recombines TRBV11-2 with TRBJ2-7; D remains ambiguous. Trimming removed 2 bases from V and 2 bases from J, with 10 bases in between. Germline values: CDR1 SGHAT, CDR2 FQNNGV. The CDR3 has 14 amino acids. The CDR3 DNA reads TGTGCCAGCAGCTTAACTTCTATCCCCTACGAGCAGTACTTC. Translated: CASSLTSIPYEQYF.

The chain couples TRBV7-9 to TRBJ1-5; weak D call: TRBD1 (6 bases). The CDR3 length is 15 residues. The V end lost 5 bases, the J end lost 4 bases, and 15 bases lay between the germline ends. CDR1 SEHNR and CDR2 FQNEAQ come from the germline V gene (reference sequence). The CDR3: CASSDSTGLNQPQHF. The CDR3 DNA reads TGTGCCAGCAGCGATTCAACAGGGTTAAATCAGCCCCAGCATTTT.

V and J are TRBV30 and TRBJ2-3; 8 nucleotides agree with TRBD1. The CDR3 is made up of 16 amino acids. V was pared by 1 base and J by 4 bases, with 10 bases of the junction left unmatched. Germline CDR1 and CDR2: GTSNPN and SVGIG (reference sequence). The CDR3 nucleotides are TGTGCCTGGAGTGGGATGGGCCAGGGGGCATCAGATACGCAGTATTTT. Protein: CAWSGMGQGASDTQYF.

This sequence joins TRBV15 and TRBJ1-1; D is unresolved. CDR3 length: 13 residues. CDR1 is LNHNV and CDR2 is YYDKDF in the germline V gene (reference sequence). The V end was cut by 10 bases, the J end by 0 bases, with 12 bases between. The DNA of the CDR3 is TGTGCCATTAGTCGGGGAGTGAACACTGAAGCTTTCTTT. Its protein product is CAISRGVNTEAFF.

The count of this clone is one. V usage is TRBV9 and J usage is TRBJ1-1, with D possibly matching TRBD1 (6 bases). CDR1 and CDR2 from the germline V gene are SGDLS and YYNGEE. There are 15 residues in the CDR3. V lost 3 bases, J lost 1 base, and 13 bases lay in between. CDR3 nucleotides: TGTGCCAGCAGCGAACCGGGACATTCGAACACTGAAGCTTTCTTT. Translated: CASSEPGHSNTEAFF.

The CDR3 here is CASSTTGGTGYEQYF. Here the CDR3 DNA reads TGTGCCAGTAGTACCACAGGGGGTACTGGCTACGAGCAGTACTTC. The genes are TRBV19 and TRBJ2-7, with 8 nucleotides matching TRBD1. V gave up 4 bases and J gave up 3 bases; unmatched junction bases: 8. The germline V gene has CDR1 LNHDA and CDR2 SQIVND (reference sequence). There are 15 residues in the CDR3.

This chain uses TRBV11-3 with TRBJ1-1; D gene ambiguous. The germline V gene encodes CDR1 SGHNT and CDR2 YENEEA. The CDR3 loop spans 14 amino acids. Trimming took off 1 base at V and 4 bases at J, with 10 bases between the two ends. The CDR3 sequence: CASSLARRGTEAFF. The CDR3 DNA follows: TGTGCCAGCAGCTTAGCTAGGCGGGGCACTGAAGCTTTCTTT.

The rearrangement joins TRBV12-5 to TRBJ2-5; D is uncertain. V lost 4 bases and J lost 13, with 13 bases in between. This CDR3 has 11 amino acids. Germline CDR1 and CDR2: LGHNT and FRNRAP. The CDR3 nucleotides are TGTGCTAGTGGTTCGACACGGATTCGGTACTTC. It codes for CASGSTRIRYF. The complete variable domain, with remaining parts taken from reference TRBV12-5 and TRBJ2-5, reads DARVTQTPRHKVTEMGQEVTMRCQPILGHNTVFWYRQTMMQGLELLAYFRNRAPLDDSGMPKDRFSAEMPDATLATLKIQPSEPRDSAVYFCASGSTRIRYFGPGTRLLVL.

The chain combines TRBV27 with TRBJ1-5, with D perhaps TRBD1 (6 bases). The CDR3 is 16 residues long. Germline loops: CDR1 MNHEY, CDR2 SMNVEV (reference sequence). Trimming took 5 bases from V and 5 from J, leaving 19 bases between them. CDR3 DNA sequence: TGTGCCAGCAGTCCCCTCGGGGGGCGGTTGGATCAGCCCCAGCATTTT. The encoded protein is CASSPLGGRLDQPQHF.

In this sample, this clone turned up once. The chain combines TRBV19 with TRBJ2-7, with D tentatively TRBD1 (6 bases). Germline V gene sequence: CDR1 LNHDA, CDR2 SQIVND (reference sequence). This CDR3 spans 15 amino acids. With 2 bases removed from V and 4 bases from J, the gap between germline ends came to 15 bases. CDR3 nucleotides: TGTGCCAGTAGTATATATTTCGGCAGGGGTTACGAGCAGTACTTC. It specifies CASSIYFGRGYEQYF.

The genes are TRBV7-3 and TRBJ2-3; 9 nucleotides line up with TRBD2. V lost 2 bases and J lost 2; bases outside the gene matches: 5. The CDR3 length is 16 residues. Germline CDR1 reads SGHTA; CDR2 reads FQGTGA. CDR3 bases: TGTGCCAGCAGCTTAGCGGCGGGGGGGACCACAGATACGCAGTATTTT. Translated, it gives CASSLAAGGTTDTQYF. Looking up the rest from reference TRBV7-3 and TRBJ2-3 gives the full variable domain: GAGVSQTPSNKVTEKGKYVELRCDPISGHTALYWYRQSLGQGPEFLIYFQGTGAADDSGLPNDRFFAVRPEGSVSTLKIQRTERGDSAVYLCASSLAAGGTTDTQYFGPGTRLTVL.

The chain uses TRBV5-1 and TRBJ2-7, with D perhaps matching TRBD2 (5 bases). The V gene lost 2 bases and the J gene lost 0 bases, with 15 bases spanning the gap. CDR3 length: 16 amino acids. Looked up from germline, CDR1 is SGHRS and CDR2 is YFSETQ. CDR3 nucleotide sequence: TGCGCCAGCAGCTTTCAGCCGGGGTCTAGCTCCTACGAGCAGTACTTC. Translation gives CASSFQPGSSSYEQYF.

The chain joins TRBV18 to TRBJ2-5, with TRBD2 as a possible D gene (5 bases). V was trimmed by 1 base and J by 2 bases, leaving 17 bases between them. Per the germline V gene, CDR1 is KGHSH and CDR2 is LQKENI. This CDR3 has 17 residues. The CDR3 here is CASSPLVGSEGQETQYF. CDR3 coding DNA: TGTGCCAGCTCACCACTTGTTGGCTCAGAGGGTCAAGAGACCCAGTACTTC. The variable domain in full, completed from reference TRBV18 and TRBJ2-5, reads NAGVMQNPRHLVRRRGQEARLRCSPMKGHSHVYWYRQLPEEGLKFMVYLQKENIIDESGMPKERFSAEFPKEGPSILRIQQVVRGDSAAYFCASSPLVGSEGQETQYFGPGTRLLVL.

This sequence joins TRBV29-1 and TRBJ2-7; D is possibly TRBD1 (5 bases). V lost 4 bases and J 6 bases, leaving 7 bases between the germline ends. The CDR3 sequence is 10 residues long. CDR1 is SQVTM and CDR2 is ANQGSEA in the germline V gene. The CDR3 nucleotides read TGCAGCGTTGGACAGACCGAGCAGTACTTC. This sequence encodes CSVGQTEQYF.

J is TRBJ2-1 and V is TRBV29-1; 7 bases map to TRBD1. J was trimmed by 4 bases and V by 6 bases; bases with no gene match: 9. The CDR3 runs to 14 residues. Germline CDR1 reads SQVTM; CDR2 reads ANQGSEA. DNA of the CDR3: TGCAGCGTCATTCCGGGACAGACTTACAATGAGCAGTTCTTC. Translation gives CSVIPGQTYNEQFF.

The chain is built from TRBV28 and TRBJ2-7; no clear D. The V and J ends lost 3 bases and 3 bases respectively, with 9 bases between them. The length of the CDR3 is 13 residues. The V gene's germline CDR1 is MDHEN and CDR2 SYDVKM. CDR3 region: CASSLAVHYEQYF. CDR3 DNA sequence: TGTGCCAGCAGTTTGGCGGTGCACTACGAGCAGTACTTC.

This chain joins TRBV30 and TRBJ2-5; 9 bases match TRBD1. The CDR3 runs to 15 residues. V shed 4 bases and J 5 bases; nucleotides not matched to a gene: 11. The germline V gene encodes CDR1 GTSNPN and CDR2 SVGIG (reference sequence). The DNA of the CDR3 is TGTGCCTGGAAAGGTCGGGACAGGGTAACGGAGACCCAGTACTTC. Amino acids: CAWKGRDRVTETQYF.